What follows are 27 T cell receptor beta chains derived from one specimen sequenced in a study of low-dose radiotherapy and immunotherapy resistance in tumors. Priming of first-strand cDNA relied on TRAV- and TRBV-specific primers (covering alpha and beta chains). Using a constant-region primer together with a V-primer adapter, TCRs were subjected to around 20 PCR cycles of amplification. In TCRdb, the reads were re-called with MiXCR into one record per CDR3 protein. The profile shows 45,000 to 75,000 distinct CDR3 sequences, about 23% of them singletons. Indicated time point: before trial treatment. The sequenced sample was PBMCs, obtained before treatment. The origin of the receptors is a male donor with prostate cancer.

This clonotype was counted many times. This chain joins TRBV28 and TRBJ1-5; TRBD1 matches at 8 bases. The CDR3 totals 14 residues. The V gene end was trimmed by 4 bases and the J gene end by 7 bases; junction bases not matched to a gene: 6. Germline V gene lookup returns CDR1 MDHEN and CDR2 SYDVKM. CDR3 loop: CASSYRTGLQPQHF. CDR3 nucleotides: TGTGCCAGCAGTTATCGGACAGGGTTACAGCCCCAGCATTTT.

The gene calls are TRBV5-1 and TRBJ2-7, with D possibly matching TRBD1 (5 bases). Trimming removed 0 bases at V and 5 bases at J, with 15 bases between. This CDR3 is built from 15 residues. CDR1 and CDR2 (germline): SGHRS, YFSETQ. The CDR3 sequence: CASSLGSGIQHEQYF. The DNA of the CDR3 is TGCGCCAGCAGCTTGGGATCAGGGATCCAACACGAGCAGTACTTC.

In this sample, this clonotype turned up a few times. The V call is TRBV14, the J call TRBJ2-2, with D possibly TRBD2 on 6 matching bases. Germline assignment: CDR1 SGHDN and CDR2 FVKESK. The V end was cut by 4 bases, the J end by 5 bases, with 17 bases between. The CDR3 is made up of 16 amino acids. The chain's CDR3 is CASSPSRPGGTGELFF. In DNA form, the CDR3 reads TGTGCCAGCAGCCCCTCTCGTCCTGGGGGGACCGGGGAGCTGTTTTTT.

This clonotype was observed at least ten times. The chain recombines TRBV30 with TRBJ2-7; D not certain. This CDR3 contains 12 residues. Per the germline V gene, CDR1 is GTSNPN and CDR2 is SVGIG (reference sequence). Trimming pared 0 bases from V and 0 bases from J, leaving 3 bases between. CDR3 protein: CAWSVSSYEQYF. CDR3 nucleotides: TGTGCCTGGAGTGTAAGCTCCTACGAGCAGTACTTC.

This rearrangement joins TRBV6-2 or TRBV6-3 to TRBJ2-3, with TRBD2 as a possible D gene (6 bases). The CDR3 is 14 amino acids. CDR1 MNHEY and CDR2 SVGEGT come from the germline V gene. V lost 7 bases, J lost 2 bases, and 13 bases lay in between. The CDR3 nucleotides read TGTGCCAGCATAAGACTAGAACACACAGATACGCAGTATTTT. The encoded protein is CASIRLEHTDTQYF.

This clonotype was seen repeatedly, ten times or more. The chain combines TRBV30 with TRBJ2-2, with D possibly being TRBD1 or TRBD2 (5 bases each). V lost 2 bases and J 4 bases, leaving 11 bases between the germline ends. In germline, CDR1 is GTSNPN, CDR2 SVGIG (reference sequence). The CDR3 spans 14 residues. CDR3: CAWSRGVGTGELFF. CDR3 DNA sequence: TGTGCCTGGAGTCGAGGGGTGGGCACCGGGGAGCTGTTTTTT.

This clonotype occurred a few times. This rearrangement joins TRBV27 to TRBJ2-3; 7 bases align to TRBD2. Per the germline V gene, CDR1 is MNHEY and CDR2 is SMNVEV (reference sequence). Trimming removed 6 bases from V and 2 bases from J; junction bases left unmatched: 8. The CDR3 extends over 15 amino acids. CDR3: CASRQSGLNTDTQYF. Here the CDR3 DNA reads TGTGCCAGCAGACAGTCGGGACTAAACACAGATACGCAGTATTTT.

This clonotype was observed many times. V is TRBV7-8 and J is TRBJ1-1; D gene unclear. Trimming took off 5 bases at V and 3 bases at J, with 19 bases between the two ends. CDR3 length equals 16 residues. Germline CDR1 and CDR2: SGHVS and FQNEAQ. The DNA of the CDR3 is TGTGCCAGCAGCCCACCTTCGACCTATTCTTACACTGAAGCTTTCTTT. Translation gives CASSPPSTYSYTEAFF.

This clonotype was counted many times. The chain has TRBV29-1 and TRBJ1-2; maybe TRBD1 (5 bases). V was pared by 0 bases and J by 4 bases, with 18 bases between. The CDR3 runs 16 residues. Per the germline V gene, CDR1 is SQVTM and CDR2 is ANQGSEA. Here the CDR3 reads CSVEDRTGGGGYGYTF. CDR3 coding DNA: TGCAGCGTTGAAGATCGAACCGGGGGGGGAGGCTATGGCTACACCTTC.

This chain connects TRBV28 to TRBJ1-1; D remains ambiguous. Per the germline V gene, CDR1 is MDHEN and CDR2 is SYDVKM. The CDR3 has 14 residues. The ends were cut back, 11 bases at V and 4 bases at J, with 20 bases in the middle. This CDR3 is CAVTVARESTEAFF. The CDR3 nucleotides read TGTGCCGTCACAGTTGCGAGGGAAAGCACTGAAGCTTTCTTT.

This clonotype was picked up many times. This sequence joins TRBV6-2 or TRBV6-3 and TRBJ2-3; 8 bases fit TRBD2. CDR1 and CDR2 (germline): MNHEY, SVGEGT. V lost 11 bases and J lost 7; bases outside the gene matches: 5. The CDR3 totals 11 residues. CDR3 in amino acids: CAVAGGNTQYF. CDR3 DNA: TGTGCCGTGGCGGGGGGAAATACGCAGTATTTT.

The genes are TRBV5-1 and TRBJ2-2; D not certain. Germline CDR1 is SGHRS and CDR2 is YFSETQ. The CDR3 spans 14 residues. V lost 3 bases, J lost 0 bases, and 6 bases lay in between. The CDR3 reads CASSYEPNTGELFF. The CDR3 region has the DNA TGCGCCAGCAGCTACGAGCCGAACACCGGGGAGCTGTTTTTT.

This clonotype was seen a single time. The rearrangement uses TRBV28 and TRBJ2-3; no definite D call. Germline V gene data show CDR1 as MDHEN and CDR2 as SYDVKM. V was clipped by 3 bases and J by 5 bases, with 6 bases between them. The CDR3 is 12 amino acids. CDR3 DNA sequence: TGTGCCAGCAGTTTGATAAGAGATACGCAGTATTTT. It encodes CASSLIRDTQYF.

At least ten counts were recorded for this clonotype. J is TRBJ2-1 and V is TRBV20-1; 8 bases fit TRBD2. V shed 6 bases, J shed 2 bases, and the junction held 9 bases outside the gene matches. Germline V gives CDR1 DFQATT, CDR2 SNEGSKA (reference sequence). This CDR3 contains 15 residues. The CDR3 sequence: CSAHPGLDTYNEQFF. In nucleotides, the CDR3 is TGCAGTGCGCATCCGGGACTAGACACCTACAATGAGCAGTTCTTC.

The V gene is TRBV20-1, the J gene TRBJ1-5; a weak D match, TRBD1 (6 bases). Germline CDR1 DFQATT, CDR2 SNEGSKA (reference sequence). With 6 bases removed from V and 0 bases from J, the gap between germline ends came to 18 bases. The CDR3 sequence is 16 residues long. CDR3 DNA: TGCAGTGCAAGGAGTAATCAGGGGCTTAGCAATCAGCCCCAGCATTTT. As protein: CSARSNQGLSNQPQHF.

Ten or more counts support this clonotype. V usage is TRBV3-1 and J usage is TRBJ2-7; D is unresolved. The V gene lost 3 bases and the J gene lost 2 bases, with 11 bases spanning the gap. Per germline, CDR1 LGHDT and CDR2 YNNKEL (reference sequence). The CDR3 extends over 14 amino acids. CDR3 loop: CASSHGPPTYEQYF. The CDR3 nucleotides read TGTGCCAGCAGCCATGGCCCACCGACCTACGAGCAGTACTTC.

The chain joins TRBV23-1 to TRBJ2-1; no clear D gene. TRBV23-1 is filed as an ORF, its function uncertain. The CDR3 runs to 12 residues. V was clipped by 5 bases and J by 10 bases, with 12 bases between them. The CDR3 nucleotides read TGCGCCAGCAGTGTGGTCTATCACGAGCAGTTCTTC. Protein sequence: CASSVVYHEQFF.

The chain couples TRBV4-2 to TRBJ2-5; maybe TRBD1 (5 bases). Germline assignment: CDR1 LGHNA and CDR2 YNFKEQ. The CDR3 sequence is 13 residues long. Deletions cut 4 bases from V and 2 bases from J, with 8 bases between. CDR3 DNA sequence: TGTGCCAGCAGCCGGACACCACAAGAGACCCAGTACTTC. Translating gives CASSRTPQETQYF.

This clonotype has at least ten counts. DNA for the CDR3: TGCAGTGCTAAAACAACTAGCGGGAGGGCCTTACGGGGCGAGCAGTACTTC. It yields the protein CSAKTTSGRALRGEQYF. The chain has TRBV20-1 and TRBJ2-7, with 13 bases matching TRBD2. Germline V gene data show CDR1 as DFQATT and CDR2 as SNEGSKA (reference sequence). This CDR3 is built from 17 residues. Trimming took 4 bases from V and 6 from J; bases not matched to a gene: 15.

The chain has TRBV19 and TRBJ1-2; D might be TRBD1 (5 bases). This CDR3 spans 13 amino acids. V was trimmed by 7 bases and J by 6 bases, leaving 15 bases between them. Germline CDR1 LNHDA, CDR2 SQIVND (reference sequence). CDR3 protein: CASTPYGADGYTF. CDR3 DNA sequence: TGTGCCAGTACGCCGTACGGGGCAGATGGCTACACCTTC.

In its sample, this clonotype was seen many times. The chain is built from TRBV12-3 or TRBV12-4 and TRBJ1-1; no clear D gene. The CDR3 runs to 13 residues. V dropped 8 bases and J dropped 3 bases, with 13 bases sitting between them. The CDR3 region is CASVFRRDTEAFF. CDR3 DNA sequence: TGTGCCAGCGTCTTCAGGCGGGACACTGAAGCTTTCTTT.

This clonotype has a count of ten or more. The chain is built from TRBV2 and TRBJ2-5, with D possibly being TRBD1 (5 bases). The CDR3 is made up of 15 amino acids. Trimming stripped 3 bases from V and 5 bases from J, with 16 bases between. Germline CDR1 is SNHLY and CDR2 is FYNNEI. Here the CDR3 reads CASSDYPGFGETQYF. The CDR3 DNA is TGTGCCAGCAGTGATTATCCAGGGTTCGGGGAGACCCAGTACTTC.

This clonotype was seen ten or more times. The CDR3 bases are TGTGCCAGCAACGGACAGATTAATGAAAAACTGTTTTTT. Encoded protein: CASNGQINEKLFF. The chain recombines TRBV9 with TRBJ1-4, with a weak D call TRBD1 (6 bases). Deletions cut 6 bases from V and 4 bases from J, with 10 bases between. The CDR3 runs to 13 residues. Germline values: CDR1 SGDLS, CDR2 YYNGEE. The variable domain in full, completed from reference TRBV9 and TRBJ1-4, reads DSGVTQTPKHLITATGQRVTLRCSPRSGDLSVYWYQQSLDQGLQFLIQYYNGEERAKGNILERFSAQQFPDLHSELNLSSLELGDSALYFCASNGQINEKLFFGSGTQLSVL.

This clonotype was recorded at least ten times. The chain employs TRBV7-9 and TRBJ2-1; TRBD2 aligns across 7 bases. Trimming at V came to 2 bases and at J to 10 bases, leaving 8 bases not matched to a gene. Germline V gene lookup returns CDR1 SEHNR and CDR2 FQNEAQ (reference sequence). The length of the CDR3 is 14 residues. CDR3 DNA: TGTGCCAGCAGCTTACCCGGTCAAGCGGGAGAGCAGTTCTTC. It is translated as CASSLPGQAGEQFF.

This clonotype was seen a few times. The limits of the CDR3 on the DNA are not certain, so only TCRdb's listed CDR3 is given. J is TRBJ2-2 and V is TRBV5-1; the table's D call TRBD1 went unverified against the DNA. The CDR3 is 17 amino acids in total, end residues counted. The germline gives CDR1 SGHRS, CDR2 YFSETQ. Here the CDR3 reads CASSTDRAANTGELFFF.

In its sample, this clonotype was seen a few times. The gene calls are TRBV27 and TRBJ2-3; 13 bases line up with TRBD2. Looked up from germline, CDR1 is MNHEY and CDR2 is SMNVEV (reference sequence). With V trimmed by 3 bases and J by 6 bases, 9 bases remained unmatched. The CDR3 length is 17 residues. The CDR3 reads CASSLARTSGSADTQYF. CDR3 DNA: TGTGCCAGCAGTTTGGCCCGGACTAGCGGGAGCGCCGATACGCAGTATTTT.

This clonotype occurred a few times. Compared with germline, one end of the junction differs, possibly owing to a read error. The chain joins TRBV5-3 to TRBJ2-7; D is uncertain. TRBV5-3 is known as an ORF, though its function is uncertain. The CDR3 loop spans 11 amino acids. The chain's CDR3 is CASSLEYEQYF. The CDR3 DNA is TGTGCCAGCAGCTTGGAATACGAGCAGTACTTC.